A selection of T cell receptor beta chains follows, all from one sample in a study of control samples from healthy donors and cancer patients. TCRdb keeps only in-frame clones here, not all; method: immunoSEQ multiplex PCR. The sample shows 110,000 or so clones, roughly 79% of them seen only once. The sequenced material came from blood. The receptor source for this set is a young man in good health. CDR3s include the opening cysteine and the closing phenylalanine or tryptophan. D genes are given only for firm matches. Size values are once, few and many counts, or a class for expanded clones, and some rows have none.

CDR3: CASSVDRAVGYTF
DNA: TGTGCCAGCAGTGTCGACAGGGCGGTCGGCTACACCTTC
size: .
D: TRBD1
V: TRBV25-1
J: TRBJ1-2

CDR3: CASSPAGVLSYEQYF
DNA: TGTGCCAGCAGTCCAGCGGGGGTCTTATCCTACGAGCAGTACTTC
size: .
D: TRBD2
V: TRBV6-2/TRBV6-3
J: TRBJ2-7

CDR3: CASGPDYEQYF
DNA: TGTGCCAGCGGCCCCGACTACGAGCAGTACTTC
size: .
D: .
V: TRBV28
J: TRBJ2-7

CDR3: CASSNKPLATVNYEQYF
DNA: TGTGCCAGCAGCAATAAGCCCCTAGCGACAGTCAACTACGAGCAGTACTTC
size: .
D: .
V: TRBV7-3
J: TRBJ2-7

CDR3: CATSDPTGTEAFF
DNA: TGTGCCACCAGTGATCCCACAGGGACTGAAGCTTTCTTT
size: .
D: .
V: TRBV24-1
J: TRBJ1-1

CDR3: CASSPGTGGYEQYF
DNA: TGTGCCAGCAGTCCCGGGACAGGGGGCTACGAGCAGTACTTC
size: .
D: TRBD1
V: TRBV27
J: TRBJ2-7

CDR3: CASSSGTGMNTEAFF
DNA: TGCGCCAGCAGCTCGGGGACAGGGATGAACACTGAAGCTTTCTTT
size: few
D: TRBD1
V: TRBV5-1
J: TRBJ1-1

CDR3: CASSVRTENTEAFF
DNA: TGTGCCAGCAGCGTTCGTACAGAGAACACTGAAGCTTTCTTT
size: .
D: .
V: TRBV9
J: TRBJ1-1

CDR3: CASSLSGGGSAAGFVTQYF
DNA: TGCGCCAGCAGCTTGAGTGGGGGTGGTAGTGCCGCGGGATTTGTGACCCAGTACTTC
size: .
D: .
V: TRBV5-1
J: TRBJ2-5

CDR3: CASSARTGRSDTQYF
DNA: TGTGCCAGCAGCGCAAGGACAGGGAGGTCAGATACGCAGTATTTT
size: .
D: TRBD1
V: TRBV5-4
J: TRBJ2-3

CDR3: CASSEYFSAEAFF
DNA: TGTGCCAGCAGTGAATATTTCAGTGCTGAAGCTTTCTTT
size: .
D: .
V: TRBV25-1
J: TRBJ1-1

CDR3: CASSFRELFF
DNA: TGTGCCAGCAGCTTCCGGGAGCTGTTTTTT
size: .
D: .
V: TRBV7-4
J: TRBJ2-2

CDR3: CASSSITDTQYF
DNA: TGTGCCAGCAGCTCGATCACAGATACGCAGTATTTT
size: once
D: .
V: TRBV5-5
J: TRBJ2-3

CDR3: CSVDGGLGETQYF
DNA: TGCAGCGTTGATGGGGGCTTGGGGGAGACCCAGTACTTC
size: .
D: .
V: TRBV29-1
J: TRBJ2-5

CDR3: CASSPRGLTNSPLHF
DNA: TGTGCCAGCAGCCCCAGGGGTCTTACTAATTCACCCCTCCACTTT
size: .
D: .
V: TRBV27
J: TRBJ1-6

CDR3: CASSIPLFGTSNEKLFF
DNA: TGTGCCAGTAGTATCCCCCTGTTCGGAACTTCCAATGAAAAACTGTTTTTT
size: .
D: .
V: TRBV19
J: TRBJ1-4

CDR3: CATADRDRGWKTQYF
DNA: TGTGCCACCGCGGATAGGGACAGGGGGTGGAAGACCCAGTACTTC
size: .
D: TRBD1
V: TRBV19
J: TRBJ2-5

CDR3: CAISHKDSYNEQFF
DNA: TGTGCCATCAGTCACAAGGACAGTTACAATGAGCAGTTCTTC
size: .
D: .
V: TRBV10-3
J: TRBJ2-1

CDR3: CASRRVNGELFF
DNA: TGTGCCAGCCGCCGGGTCAACGGGGAGCTGTTTTTT
size: many
D: .
V: TRBV6-5
J: TRBJ2-2

CDR3: CASRRDGSTDTQYF
DNA: TGTGCCAGCAGGCGGGACGGAAGCACAGATACGCAGTATTTT
size: .
D: .
V: TRBV25-1
J: TRBJ2-3

CDR3: CASVLGGQETQYF
DNA: TGTGCCAGCGTGTTGGGCGGGCAAGAGACCCAGTACTTC
size: .
D: .
V: TRBV11-2
J: TRBJ2-5

CDR3: CASSQGNSYGKTGAYGYTF
DNA: TGCGCCAGCAGCCAAGGGAACTCCTACGGCAAGACGGGAGCTTATGGCTACACCTTC
size: .
D: .
V: TRBV4-3
J: TRBJ1-2

CDR3: CATSSLAGGSDTQYF
DNA: TGTGCCACCAGTAGTCTAGCGGGGGGGTCCGATACGCAGTATTTT
size: .
D: TRBD2
V: TRBV15
J: TRBJ2-3

CDR3: CATEPGGGNTIYF
DNA: TGTGCCACCGAGCCGGGGGGTGGAAACACCATATATTTT
size: .
D: .
V: TRBV2
J: TRBJ1-3

CDR3: CASSRTGSGANVLTF
DNA: TGTGCCAGCAGCCGGACAGGCTCTGGGGCCAACGTCCTGACTTTC
size: .
D: TRBD1
V: TRBV7-9
J: TRBJ2-6

CDR3: CASGPSAGGTDTQYF
DNA: TGTGCCAGCGGACCCTCGGCGGGGGGCACAGATACGCAGTATTTT
size: .
D: TRBD2
V: TRBV25-1
J: TRBJ2-3

CDR3: CASSSYGMPNEKLFF
DNA: TGTGCCAGCAGCTCCTACGGGATGCCTAATGAAAAACTGTTTTTT
size: .
D: .
V: TRBV7-9
J: TRBJ1-4

CDR3: CASSSVVRGPGNTIYF
DNA: TGTGCCAGCAGCTCCGTCGTTCGGGGCCCTGGAAACACCATATATTTT
size: once
D: .
V: TRBV7-2
J: TRBJ1-3

CDR3: CASRSGSGANVLTF
DNA: TGTGCCAGCCGGAGTGGGTCTGGGGCCAACGTCCTGACTTTC
size: .
D: .
V: TRBV6-5
J: TRBJ2-6

CDR3: CASSPLGGYNEQFF
DNA: TGTGCCAGCTCACCACTCGGGGGTTACAATGAGCAGTTCTTC
size: .
D: .
V: TRBV18
J: TRBJ2-1

CDR3: CASSLWHGDSSYNSPLHF
DNA: TGTGCCAGCAGCTTATGGCATGGGGATAGCTCCTATAATTCACCCCTCCACTTT
size: few
D: .
V: TRBV7-9
J: TRBJ1-6

CDR3: CATHRGAAKNIQYF
DNA: TGTGCCACACACAGGGGGGCAGCCAAAAACATTCAGTACTTC
size: .
D: TRBD1
V: TRBV15
J: TRBJ2-4

CDR3: CASSTYRGVTEAFF
DNA: TGTGCCAGCAGCACCTACAGGGGTGTAACTGAAGCTTTCTTT
size: .
D: .
V: TRBV21-1
J: TRBJ1-1

CDR3: CASSFGGHSIDEQFF
DNA: TGTGCCAGCAGTTTCGGAGGGCATAGTATCGATGAGCAGTTCTTC
size: .
D: .
V: TRBV28
J: TRBJ2-1

CDR3: CATSDGRTVTDTQYF
DNA: TGTGCCACCAGTGATGGTAGGACAGTCACAGATACGCAGTATTTT
size: few
D: .
V: TRBV24-1
J: TRBJ2-3